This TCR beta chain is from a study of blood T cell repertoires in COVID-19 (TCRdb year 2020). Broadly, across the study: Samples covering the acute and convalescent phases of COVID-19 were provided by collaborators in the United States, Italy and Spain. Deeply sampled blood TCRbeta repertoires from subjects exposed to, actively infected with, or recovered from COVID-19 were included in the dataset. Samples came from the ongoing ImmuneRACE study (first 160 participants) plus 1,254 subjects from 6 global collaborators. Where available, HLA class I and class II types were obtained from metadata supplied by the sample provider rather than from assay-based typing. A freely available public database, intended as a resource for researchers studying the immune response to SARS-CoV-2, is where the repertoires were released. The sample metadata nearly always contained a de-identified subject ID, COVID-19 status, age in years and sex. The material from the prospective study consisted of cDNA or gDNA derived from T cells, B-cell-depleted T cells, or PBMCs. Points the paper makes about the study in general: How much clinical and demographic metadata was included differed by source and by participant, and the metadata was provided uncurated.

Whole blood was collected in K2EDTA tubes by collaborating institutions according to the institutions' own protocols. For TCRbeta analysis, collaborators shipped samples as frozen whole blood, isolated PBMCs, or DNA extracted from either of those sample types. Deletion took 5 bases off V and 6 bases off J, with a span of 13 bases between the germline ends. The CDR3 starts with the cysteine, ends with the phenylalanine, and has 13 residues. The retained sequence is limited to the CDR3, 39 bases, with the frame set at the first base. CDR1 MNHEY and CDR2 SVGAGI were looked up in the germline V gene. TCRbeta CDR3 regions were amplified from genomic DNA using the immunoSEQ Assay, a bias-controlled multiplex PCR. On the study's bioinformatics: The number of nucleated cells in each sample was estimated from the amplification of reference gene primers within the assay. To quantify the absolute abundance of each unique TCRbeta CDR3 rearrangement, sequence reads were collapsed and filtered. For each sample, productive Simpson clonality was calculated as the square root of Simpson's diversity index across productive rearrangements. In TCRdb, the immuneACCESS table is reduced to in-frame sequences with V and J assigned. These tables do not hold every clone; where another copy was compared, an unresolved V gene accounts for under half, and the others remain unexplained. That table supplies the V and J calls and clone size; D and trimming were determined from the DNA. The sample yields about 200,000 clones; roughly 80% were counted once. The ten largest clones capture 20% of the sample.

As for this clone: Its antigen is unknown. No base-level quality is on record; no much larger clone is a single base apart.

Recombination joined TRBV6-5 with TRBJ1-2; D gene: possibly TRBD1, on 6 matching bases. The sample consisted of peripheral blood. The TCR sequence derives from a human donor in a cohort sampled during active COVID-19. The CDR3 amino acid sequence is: CASSPPRGDGYTF. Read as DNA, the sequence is TGTGCCAGCAGTCCTCCCAGGGGAGATGGCTACACCTTC.